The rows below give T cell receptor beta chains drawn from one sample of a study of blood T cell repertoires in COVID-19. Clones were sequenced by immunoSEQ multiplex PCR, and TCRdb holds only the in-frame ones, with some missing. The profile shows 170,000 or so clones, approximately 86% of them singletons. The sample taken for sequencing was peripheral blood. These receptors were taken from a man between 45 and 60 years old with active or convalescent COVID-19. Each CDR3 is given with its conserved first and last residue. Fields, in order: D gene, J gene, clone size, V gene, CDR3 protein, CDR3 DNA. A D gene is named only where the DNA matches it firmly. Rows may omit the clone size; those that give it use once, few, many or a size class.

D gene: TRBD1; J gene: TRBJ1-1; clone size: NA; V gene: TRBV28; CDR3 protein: CASSLGTGTFYAFF; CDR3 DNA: TGTGCCAGCAGTTTAGGGACAGGGACTTTCTATGCTTTCTTT
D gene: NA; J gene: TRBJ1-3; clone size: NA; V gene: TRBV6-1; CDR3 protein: CASSEAARSGNTIYF; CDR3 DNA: TGTGCCAGCAGTGAAGCAGCCCGGAGTGGAAACACCATATATTTT
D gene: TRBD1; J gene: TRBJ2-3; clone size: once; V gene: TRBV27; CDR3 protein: CASSDPFDRGTDTQYF; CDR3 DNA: TGTGCCAGCAGCGACCCCTTCGACAGGGGAACAGATACGCAGTATTTT
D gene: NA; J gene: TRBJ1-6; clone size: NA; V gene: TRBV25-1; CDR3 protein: CASSELFNSPLHF; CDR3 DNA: TGTGCCAGCAGTGAACTGTTTAATTCACCCCTCCACTTT
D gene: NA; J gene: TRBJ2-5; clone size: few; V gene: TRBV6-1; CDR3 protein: CASSERETRETQYF; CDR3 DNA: TGTGCCAGCAGTGAACGCGAGACCAGGGAGACCCAGTACTTC
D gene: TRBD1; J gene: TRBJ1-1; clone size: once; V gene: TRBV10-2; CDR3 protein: CASSGRLGQGKGGTEAFF; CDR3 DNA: TGCGCCAGCAGTGGAAGGTTGGGACAGGGGAAAGGGGGCACTGAAGCTTTCTTT
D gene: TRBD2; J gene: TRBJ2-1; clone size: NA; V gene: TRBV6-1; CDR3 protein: CASREAGGSYNEQFF; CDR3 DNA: TGTGCCAGCAGGGAAGCGGGGGGTTCCTACAATGAGCAGTTCTTC
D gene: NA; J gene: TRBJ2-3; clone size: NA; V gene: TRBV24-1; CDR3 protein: CATSDFGGLGSTDTQYF; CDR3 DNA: TGTGCCACCAGTGATTTTGGGGGCCTAGGGTCCACAGATACGCAGTATTTT
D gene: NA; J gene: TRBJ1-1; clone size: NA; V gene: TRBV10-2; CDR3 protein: CASSEASRYTEAFF; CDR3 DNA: TGCGCCAGCAGTGAAGCCTCCCGGTACACTGAAGCTTTCTTT
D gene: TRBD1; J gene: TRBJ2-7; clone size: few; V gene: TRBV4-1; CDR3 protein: CASSQAGQSYEQYF; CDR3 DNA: TGCGCCAGCAGCCAAGCGGGACAGTCCTACGAGCAGTACTTC
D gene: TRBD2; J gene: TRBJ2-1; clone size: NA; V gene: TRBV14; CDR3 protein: CASSQEGTSGYNEQFF; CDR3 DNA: TGTGCCAGCAGCCAAGAAGGGACTAGCGGATACAATGAGCAGTTCTTC
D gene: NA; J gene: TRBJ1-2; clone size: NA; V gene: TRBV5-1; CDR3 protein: CASSLEGHDGYTF; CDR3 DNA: TGCGCCAGCAGCTTGGAGGGGCATGATGGCTACACCTTC
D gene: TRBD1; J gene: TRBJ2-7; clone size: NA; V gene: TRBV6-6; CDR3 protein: CASRPPGQSSHEQYF; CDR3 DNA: TGTGCCAGCAGACCCCCGGGACAGTCGTCCCACGAGCAGTACTTC
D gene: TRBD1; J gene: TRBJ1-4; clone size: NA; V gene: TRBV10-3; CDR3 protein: CAISETSNRGLEKLFF; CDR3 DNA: TGTGCCATCAGTGAGACCTCGAACAGGGGGCTTGAAAAACTGTTTTTT
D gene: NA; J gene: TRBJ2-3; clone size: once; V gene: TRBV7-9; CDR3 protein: CASSPGMLSTDTQYF; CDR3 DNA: TGTGCCAGCAGCCCGGGGATGCTTAGCACAGATACGCAGTATTTT
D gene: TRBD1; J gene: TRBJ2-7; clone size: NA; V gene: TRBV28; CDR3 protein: CASSLGQGYEQYF; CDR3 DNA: TGTGCCAGCAGTCTCGGACAGGGCTACGAGCAGTACTTC
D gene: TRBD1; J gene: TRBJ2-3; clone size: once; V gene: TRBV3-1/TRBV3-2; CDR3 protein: CASSQALTGVGTDTQYF; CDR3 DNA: TGTGCCAGCAGCCAAGCCCTGACAGGGGTGGGCACAGATACGCAGTATTTT
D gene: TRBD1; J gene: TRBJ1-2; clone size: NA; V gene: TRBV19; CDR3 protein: CASSMRQGGGYTF; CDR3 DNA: TGTGCCAGTAGTATGCGACAGGGGGGTGGCTACACCTTC
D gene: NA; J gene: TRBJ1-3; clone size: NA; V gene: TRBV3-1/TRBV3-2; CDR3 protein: CASSFRGAGNTIYF; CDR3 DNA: TGTGCCAGCAGCTTCAGGGGAGCTGGAAACACCATATATTTT
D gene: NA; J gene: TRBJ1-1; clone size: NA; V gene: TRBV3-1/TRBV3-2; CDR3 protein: CASSHGTRGEAFF; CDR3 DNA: TGTGCCAGCAGCCACGGAACCAGGGGTGAAGCTTTCTTT
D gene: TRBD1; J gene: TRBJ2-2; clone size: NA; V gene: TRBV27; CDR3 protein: CASSLRSVGYDRGLYTGELFF; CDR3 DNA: TGTGCCAGCAGCCTTAGGTCGGTGGGATACGACAGGGGGCTTTACACCGGGGAGCTGTTTTTT
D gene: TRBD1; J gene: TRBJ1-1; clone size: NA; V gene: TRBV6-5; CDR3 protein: CASSYSTGGGTEAFF; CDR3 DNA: TGTGCCAGCAGTTACTCGACAGGGGGCGGCACTGAAGCTTTCTTT
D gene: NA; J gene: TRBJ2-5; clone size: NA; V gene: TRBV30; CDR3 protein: CAGTPGEETQYF; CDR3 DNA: TGTGCCGGGACACCGGGGGAAGAGACCCAGTACTTC
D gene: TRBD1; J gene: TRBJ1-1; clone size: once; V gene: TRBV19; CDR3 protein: CASSAKQGQPDATEAFF; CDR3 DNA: TGTGCCAGTAGTGCAAAACAGGGGCAACCGGATGCCACTGAAGCTTTCTTT
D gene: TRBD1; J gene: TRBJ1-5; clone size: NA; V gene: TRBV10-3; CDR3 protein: CAIRGQDWQPQHF; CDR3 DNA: TGTGCCATCAGGGGACAGGATTGGCAGCCCCAGCATTTT
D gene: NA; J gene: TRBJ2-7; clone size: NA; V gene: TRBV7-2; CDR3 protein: CASRGREPYEQYF; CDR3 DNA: TGTGCCAGCCGGGGGCGGGAGCCATACGAGCAGTACTTC